This T cell receptor (beta chain) was sequenced during a study of T cells after yellow fever vaccination. Study as a whole: Where fractions had low cell numbers, libraries were prepared from them with the SMART-Seq v4 Ultra Low Input RNA kit. Study-wide results and limits: Peak timing came faster in the weaker secondary response, day 5 versus 15. The booster response re-showed most primary clones: around 96% CD4, around 87% CD8.

To note about this clonotype: The antigen remains undetermined.

They built TCR cDNA with 5'RACE template switching, a step that put in a universal primer site and UMIs. In TCRdb, the 5' RACE reads were re-called with MiXCR into one record per CDR3 protein. Here the sample spans roughly 500,000 distinct CDR3 sequences, roughly 21% being singletons. V was pared by 5 bases and J by 1 base, with 8 bases of the junction left unmatched. From germline, CDR1 is MDHEN and CDR2 SYDVKM. The length of the CDR3 is 15 residues. The sequencing used PBMCs, collected 15 days after the yellow fever booster vaccination. The receptor was isolated from a man younger than 40 who received the YFV17D yellow fever vaccine. V usage is TRBV28 and J usage is TRBJ2-7; TRBD1 agrees at 7 bases. CDR3 residues: CASSIRDRLSYEQYF. Here the CDR3 DNA reads TGTGCCAGCAGTATCCGGGACAGACTGTCCTACGAGCAGTACTTC.